The following is a TCR beta chain sequence with its context. The target antigen is unknown. The data derive from a study of T cell clusters in autoimmune cytopenias. Study findings and constraints: TRB repertoire shifts in secondary cytopenia and chronic lymphocytic leukemia mostly reflected lymphoma, not autoimmunity.

Approximately 36,000 genome equivalents of blood DNA were amplified for TRB. CDR1 and CDR2 from the germline V gene are SGHTA and FQGNSA. The CDR3 is 15 amino acids. TRB was amplified by touch-down multiplex PCR, primer pools A and B combined. TCRdb reanalyzed the multiplex PCR reads, giving one entry per CDR3 protein sequence and no DNA. Its table lists around 7,700 distinct CDR3 sequences. These sequences were also reported in another study, on T cell repertoires in aging, cancer and after chemotherapy.

Sequencing was performed on peripheral blood. The sequence derives from a human donor in good health. The genes are TRBV7-2 and TRBJ2-1; TCRdb designates TRBD2, a call that cannot be tested without DNA. The CDR3: CASSQSGSGYNEQFF.